The TCR beta chain described here comes from a study of T cell changes during pregnancy in multiple sclerosis. Clones were sequenced by immunoSEQ multiplex PCR, and TCRdb holds only the in-frame ones, with some missing. The sample lists tens of thousands of clones, under 95% seen once, with roughly 0.2% in the top ten. In germline, CDR1 is MRHNA, CDR2 SNTAGT. There are 13 residues in the CDR3. The V and J ends lost 6 bases and 5 bases respectively, with 12 bases between them. This receptor was identified in a female donor with multiple sclerosis, enrolled in a pregnancy study. The sequences come from CD4+ T cells from peripheral blood mononuclear cells, collected in the second trimester of pregnancy. The rearrangement joins TRBV6-4 to TRBJ2-3, with TRBD2 as a possible D gene (5 bases). DNA of the CDR3: TGTGCCAGCAGCGCGGACTGGGGAGATACGCAGTATTTT. It is translated as CASSADWGDTQYF.